The source of this TCR beta chain is a study of blood T cell repertoires in COVID-19. Study summary: T cells, B-cell-depleted T cells, or PBMCs supplied cDNA or gDNA.

Sequenced by immunoSEQ multiplex PCR; TCRdb stores in-frame clones only, minus some. The table has over 300,000 clones, around four fifths seen once. V was clipped by 6 bases and J by 0 bases, with 11 bases between them. CDR3 length: 14 residues. Germline assignment: CDR1 LGHDT and CDR2 YNNKEL (reference sequence). The receptor was isolated from a woman in her forties or fifties with acute or convalescent COVID-19. The sample consisted of peripheral blood. The chain carries TRBV3-1 (or the pseudogene TRBV3-2) and TRBJ1-1; D is ambiguous. The CDR3 nucleotides are TGTGCCAGCAGAGAGTCGGGGATGAACACTGAAGCTTTCTTT. This codes for CASRESGMNTEAFF.